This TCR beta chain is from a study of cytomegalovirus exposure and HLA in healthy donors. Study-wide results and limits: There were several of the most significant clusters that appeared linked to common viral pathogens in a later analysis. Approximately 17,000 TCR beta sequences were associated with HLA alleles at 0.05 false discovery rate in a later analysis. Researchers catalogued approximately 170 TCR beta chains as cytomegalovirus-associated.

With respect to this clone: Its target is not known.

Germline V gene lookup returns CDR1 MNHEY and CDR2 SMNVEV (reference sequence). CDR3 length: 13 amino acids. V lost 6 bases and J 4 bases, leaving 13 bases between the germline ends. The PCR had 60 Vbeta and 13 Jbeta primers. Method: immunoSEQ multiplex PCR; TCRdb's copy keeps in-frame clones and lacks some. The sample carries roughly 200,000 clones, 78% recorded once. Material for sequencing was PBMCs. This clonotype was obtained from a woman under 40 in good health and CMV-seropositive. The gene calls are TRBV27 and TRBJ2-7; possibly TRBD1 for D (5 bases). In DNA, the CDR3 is TGTGCCAGCAGGCCAGGACACTATTACGAGCAGTACTTC. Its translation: CASRPGHYYEQYF.